The next 20 T cell receptor beta chains were all read from a single sample in a study of blood T cell repertoires in COVID-19. TCRdb's table, derived via immunoSEQ multiplex PCR, lists solely in-frame clones and lacks some. This table has roughly 130,000 clones, about 85% appearing once. The sample was peripheral blood. Receptors originate from a woman between 65 and 79 years old with COVID-19, enrolled during active disease.

As DNA, the CDR3 is TGCGCCAGCAGCCCGGGACACCTCAATCAGCCCCAGCATTTT. Amino acid sequence: CASSPGHLNQPQHF. The chain employs TRBV4-1 and TRBJ1-5; D might be TRBD1 (6 bases). Germline V CDR1 and CDR2: MGHRA, YSYEKL. This CDR3 region has 14 residues. The V end lost 4 bases, the J end lost 3 bases, and 10 bases lay between the germline ends.

V is TRBV7-2 and J is TRBJ1-1; no reliable D call. Trimming removed 1 base at V and 0 bases at J, with 6 bases between. The CDR3 contains 14 residues. CDR1 and CDR2 from the germline V gene are SGHTA and FQGNSA. The CDR3 region has the DNA TGTGCCAGCAGCTTAGACTACTTGAACACTGAAGCTTTCTTT. As protein: CASSLDYLNTEAFF.

The V call is TRBV15, the J call TRBJ1-1; D is unresolved. The germline CDR1 and CDR2 sequences are LNHNV and YYDKDF (reference sequence). The CDR3 sequence is 12 residues long. Trimming removed 1 base from V and 11 bases from J, with 11 bases in between. CDR3 in DNA: TGTGCCACCAGCAGAGGTGACAATAAGGCTTTCTTT. It specifies CATSRGDNKAFF.

The chain links TRBV27 to TRBJ2-7, with unresolved D. Trimming cost V 3 bases and J 6 bases, with 15 bases left between them. The CDR3 is made up of 14 amino acids. Germline V gene lookup returns CDR1 MNHEY and CDR2 SMNVEV (reference sequence). CDR3 protein: CASSFLSGTGEQYF. The CDR3 DNA reads TGTGCCAGCAGTTTCCTATCCGGAACGGGCGAGCAGTACTTC.

V gene TRBV5-1 combines with J gene TRBJ2-7, with D maybe TRBD1 (6 bases). The V end lost 0 bases, the J end lost 0 bases, and 10 bases lay between the germline ends. This CDR3 region has 15 residues. From germline, CDR1 is SGHRS and CDR2 YFSETQ. CDR3 DNA sequence: TGCGCCAGCAGCTTGGCCGACAGGTACTCCTACGAGCAGTACTTC. This codes for CASSLADRYSYEQYF.

A remark on this clone: Germline and junction disagree at one end, which may indicate a read error. The V call is TRBV7-7, the J call TRBJ2-2, with 7 bases matching TRBD2. The germline CDR1 and CDR2 sequences are SSHAT and FNYEAQ (reference sequence). This CDR3 has 14 residues. The CDR3 DNA reads as TGTGCTAGCAGTCCGAGCGGGGACACCGGGGAGCTGTTTTTT. Protein product: CASSPSGDTGELFF.

The chain is built from TRBV11-2 and TRBJ2-5, with 15 bases matching TRBD2. This CDR3 region has 17 residues. Trimming took 4 bases from V and 2 from J; bases not matched to a gene: 5. CDR1 is SGHAT and CDR2 is FQNNGV in the germline V gene. This CDR3 is CASSSGLAGGTQETQYF. Written as DNA, the CDR3 is TGTGCCAGCAGCTCGGGACTAGCGGGGGGTACACAAGAGACCCAGTACTTC.

This clone was counted a few times. The rearrangement uses TRBV10-3 and TRBJ2-3, with D maybe TRBD1 (6 bases). This CDR3 comprises 15 residues. Trimming cost V 3 bases and J 2 bases, with 12 bases left between them. Germline CDR1 and CDR2: ENHRY and SYGVKD. The CDR3 DNA follows: TGTGCCATCAGTGATGATGGACAGAACACAGATACGCAGTATTTT. This encodes CAISDDGQNTDTQYF.

This clone has only one observation. The chain uses TRBV15 and TRBJ2-3, with 12 bases identical to TRBD1. The junction had 7 bases not matched to a gene; V was cut back by 4 bases and J by 5 bases. CDR3 length: 16 residues. Germline V CDR1 and CDR2: LNHNV, YYDKDF (reference sequence). CDR3 nucleotide sequence: TGTGCCACCAGCACCCCGGGACAGGGGGCGGTAGATACGCAGTATTTT. Translation gives CATSTPGQGAVDTQYF. Complete variable domain (other parts from reference TRBV15 and TRBJ2-3): DAMVIQNPRYQVTQFGKPVTLSCSQTLNHNVMYWYQQKSSQAPKLLFHYYDKDFNNEADTPDNFQSRRPNTSFCFLDIRSPGLGDTAMYLCATSTPGQGAVDTQYFGPGTRLTVL.

The V and J genes are TRBV5-5 and TRBJ1-3; 8 bases fit TRBD1. Unmatched junction bases numbered 0, after V lost 0 bases and J lost 4 bases. The CDR3 sequence is 14 residues long. Germline CDR1 reads SGHKS; CDR2 reads YYEKEE (reference sequence). As DNA, the CDR3 is TGTGCCAGCAGCTTGGCAGGGGGCGGAAACACCATATATTTT. It is translated as CASSLAGGGNTIYF. Combining the CDR3 with reference TRBV5-5 and TRBJ1-3 gives the whole variable domain DAGVTQSPTHLIKTRGQQVTLRCSPISGHKSVSWYQQVLGQGPQFIFQYYEKEERGRGNFPDRFSARQFPNYSSELNVNALLLGDSALYLCASSLAGGGNTIYFGEGSWLTVV.

The rearrangement links TRBV30 to TRBJ2-7; a weak D match, TRBD1 (8 bases). Germline V gene sequence: CDR1 GTSNPN, CDR2 SVGIG (reference sequence). The CDR3 sequence is 16 residues long. V was pared by 0 bases and J by 0 bases, with 15 bases between. CDR3 residues: CAWSVGRTGSSYEQYF. CDR3 bases: TGTGCCTGGAGTGTCGGGAGGACAGGGAGCTCCTACGAGCAGTACTTC.

The rearrangement joins TRBV7-9 to TRBJ2-2, with D possibly matching TRBD2 (5 bases). In germline, CDR1 is SEHNR, CDR2 FQNEAQ (reference sequence). V lost 5 bases to trimming and J lost 2 bases, with 12 bases between them. The CDR3 covers 15 residues. In DNA, the CDR3 is TGTGCCAGCAGCCGGAACAGCGGAAACACCGGGGAGCTGTTTTTT. Protein sequence: CASSRNSGNTGELFF.

The rearrangement links TRBV28 to TRBJ1-1, with D possibly matching TRBD1 (6 bases). Germline-derived CDR1 and CDR2 are MDHEN and SYDVKM. The CDR3 loop spans 16 amino acids. Trimming removed 5 bases from V and 1 base from J, with 17 bases in between. The CDR3 loop reads CASSVGAGAWNTEAFF. The CDR3, as DNA: TGTGCCAGCAGTGTGGGGGCAGGGGCATGGAACACTGAAGCTTTCTTT.

This clone was counted a single time. The chain recombines TRBV5-1 with TRBJ1-2; D remains ambiguous. CDR1 and CDR2 from the germline V gene are SGHRS and YFSETQ. This CDR3 spans 14 amino acids. The V gene lost 6 bases and the J gene lost 8 bases, with 20 bases spanning the gap. Here the CDR3 reads CASTRSRGTEGYTF. The CDR3 DNA is TGCGCCAGCACGCGATCTCGGGGAACGGAAGGCTACACCTTC. The full variable domain, rest sourced from reference TRBV5-1 and TRBJ1-2, is KAGVTQTPRYLIKTRGQQVTLSCSPISGHRSVSWYQQTPGQGLQFLFEYFSETQRNKGNFPGRFSGRQFSNSRSEMNVSTLELGDSALYLCASTRSRGTEGYTFGSGTRLTVV.

V gene TRBV3-1 (or the pseudogene TRBV3-2) combines with J gene TRBJ1-1, with 9 positions matching TRBD1. V trimming: 1 base; J trimming: 11 bases; junction bases outside the gene matches: 2. This CDR3 spans 12 amino acids. Germline V gene data show CDR1 as LGHDT and CDR2 as YNNKEL (reference sequence). The CDR3 sequence: CASSQGDREAFF. CDR3 bases: TGTGCCAGCAGCCAAGGGGACAGGGAGGCTTTCTTT.

This chain connects TRBV24-1 to TRBJ2-1, with TRBD2 matching 8 bases. The CDR3 sequence is 16 residues long. Per the germline V gene, CDR1 is KGHDR and CDR2 is SFDVKD. V lost 0 bases and J lost 3; bases outside the gene matches: 3. CDR3 sequence (DNA): TGTGCCACCAGTGATTTGACCAGCGGGGGCTACAATGAGCAGTTCTTC. This gives the protein CATSDLTSGGYNEQFF.

V gene TRBV4-1 combines with J gene TRBJ1-4; weak D call: TRBD1 (6 bases). V dropped 1 base and J dropped 5 bases, with 8 bases sitting between them. This CDR3 has 14 amino acids. Germline V CDR1 and CDR2: MGHRA, YSYEKL. The CDR3 DNA reads TGCGCCAGCAGCCAAGTGCAGGGGAATGAAAAACTGTTTTTT. This codes for CASSQVQGNEKLFF.

This clone was detected once. DNA for the CDR3: TGTGCCAGCAGTTACAACTGGGGAGCGGACTATGGCTACACCTTC. This encodes CASSYNWGADYGYTF. This sequence joins TRBV6-5 and TRBJ1-2; D remains unclear. Trimming shortened V by 2 bases and J by 3 bases, and 13 bases separated the two germline ends. CDR3 length: 15 residues. The V gene's germline CDR1 is MNHEY and CDR2 SVGAGI.

V usage is TRBV11-2 and J usage is TRBJ2-1; 10 nucleotides line up with TRBD1. Germline values: CDR1 SGHAT, CDR2 FQNNGV. CDR3 length: 14 amino acids. The trim removed 1 base at V and 6 bases at J, leaving 0 bases unmatched. The CDR3 loop is CASSLGDRGNEQFF. CDR3 in DNA: TGTGCCAGCAGCTTAGGGGACAGGGGCAATGAGCAGTTCTTC.

This clone was seen only once. This chain connects TRBV9 to TRBJ1-4; possible D gene TRBD1, 6 bases. In germline, CDR1 is SGDLS, CDR2 YYNGEE. V dropped 4 bases and J dropped 8 bases, with 15 bases sitting between them. The CDR3 is 14 amino acids. The CDR3 DNA sequence: TGTGCCAGCAGCACAGGGAGCCTTGAGGAAAAACTGTTTTTT. Its translation: CASSTGSLEEKLFF. Complete variable domain (other parts from reference TRBV9 and TRBJ1-4): DSGVTQTPKHLITATGQRVTLRCSPRSGDLSVYWYQQSLDQGLQFLIQYYNGEERAKGNILERFSAQQFPDLHSELNLSSLELGDSALYFCASSTGSLEEKLFFGSGTQLSVL.